Presented here are 16 T cell receptor beta chains from one specimen sequenced in a study of cytomegalovirus exposure and HLA in healthy donors. The PCR had 60 Vbeta and 13 Jbeta primers. This table comes from immunoSEQ multiplex PCR, and its TCRdb copy is limited to in-frame clones, with some not included. The repertoire holds about 200,000 clones, with about four fifths as singletons. What was sequenced was PBMCs. All receptors come from a man aged 30 to 39 in good health and CMV-seronegative.

This sequence joins TRBV11-1 and TRBJ1-4, with D possibly matching TRBD1 (6 bases). The germline V and J ends were trimmed by 1 base and 4 bases, with 10 bases remaining between them. The CDR3 sequence is 15 residues long. The germline CDR1 and CDR2 sequences are SGHAT and FQDESV (reference sequence). CDR3 sequence: CASSLETGHNEKLFF. The CDR3 nucleotides read TGTGCCAGCAGCTTAGAAACGGGACATAATGAAAAACTGTTTTTT.

The chain couples TRBV7-9 to TRBJ2-6, with D possibly TRBD2 on 6 matching bases. The CDR3 runs 17 residues. V lost 5 bases to trimming and J lost 4 bases, with 18 bases between them. Germline CDR1 SEHNR, CDR2 FQNEAQ (reference sequence). CDR3 region: CASSKPGRRGGANVLTF. The CDR3 nucleotides are TGTGCCAGCAGCAAACCGGGACGGAGGGGAGGGGCCAACGTCCTGACTTTC. Based on the CDR3 plus reference TRBV7-9 and TRBJ2-6, the full variable domain is DTGVSQNPRHKITKRGQNVTFRCDPISEHNRLYWYRQTLGQGPEFLTYFQNEAQLEKSRLLSDRFSAERPKGSFSTLEIQRTEQGDSAMYLCASSKPGRRGGANVLTFGAGSRLTVL.

The chain uses TRBV28 and TRBJ1-5; no clear D gene. The CDR3 length is 16 residues. Per the germline V gene, CDR1 is MDHEN and CDR2 is SYDVKM. Deletions cut 2 bases from V and 2 bases from J, with 13 bases between. The CDR3: CASSLRVGEGNQPQHF. Here the CDR3 DNA reads TGTGCCAGCAGTTTAAGGGTCGGGGAGGGCAATCAGCCCCAGCATTTT.

The chain combines TRBV14 with TRBJ1-2, with D unclear. V gave up 1 base and J gave up 0 bases, with 6 bases separating them. Germline V gene sequence: CDR1 SGHDN, CDR2 FVKESK. The CDR3 length is 14 residues. The CDR3 reads CASSQGRANYGYTF. The CDR3 DNA is TGTGCCAGCAGCCAAGGGAGGGCTAACTATGGCTACACCTTC.

The J gene is TRBJ2-2, the V gene TRBV11-1; TRBD2 might be the D (7 bases). Germline values: CDR1 SGHAT, CDR2 FQDESV (reference sequence). V was shortened by 6 bases and J by 1 base, with 15 bases between the two germline ends. The CDR3 spans 16 residues. CDR3 in DNA: TGTGCCAGCAGGCTTGAGGGGGGGGTGAACACCGGGGAGCTGTTTTTT. Amino acid sequence: CASRLEGGVNTGELFF.

V is TRBV25-1 and J is TRBJ2-2, with D tentatively TRBD1 (6 bases). The CDR3 runs 18 residues. V shed 0 bases and J shed 1 base, with 15 bases lying between them. The germline CDR1 and CDR2 sequences are MGHDK and SYGVNS. Written as DNA, the CDR3 is TGTGCCAGCAGTGAATACTCGCCAGGGGAAATGAACACCGGGGAGCTGTTTTTT. Protein: CASSEYSPGEMNTGELFF.

The chain recombines TRBV6-1 with TRBJ2-1; no definite D call. The V gene lost 7 bases and the J gene lost 5 bases, with 9 bases spanning the gap. The CDR3 has 12 residues. In germline, CDR1 is MNHNS, CDR2 SASEGT. The CDR3 protein is CASTLRNNEQFF. The CDR3 DNA sequence: TGTGCCAGCACCCTTAGAAACAATGAGCAGTTCTTC.

The chain has TRBV2 and TRBJ2-3; 9 positions match TRBD2. The CDR3 sequence is 15 residues long. Per germline, CDR1 SNHLY and CDR2 FYNNEI. V was clipped by 3 bases and J by 4 bases; unmatched bases: 5. The CDR3, as DNA: TGTGCCAGCAGTGACCCGGGGACTAGCCCAGATACGCAGTATTTT. Translating gives CASSDPGTSPDTQYF.

Only one count was recorded for this clone. The chain recombines TRBV5-4 with TRBJ2-1; 9 nucleotides agree with TRBD2. The CDR3 contains 16 residues. Germline V gene sequence: CDR1 SGHNT, CDR2 YYREEE (reference sequence). Unmatched junction bases numbered 5, after V lost 0 bases and J lost 4 bases. CDR3 residues: CASSLEAGGIYNEQFF. The CDR3 region has the DNA TGTGCCAGCAGCTTGGAGGCGGGGGGGATATACAATGAGCAGTTCTTC.

To note about this clone: Different DNA sequences within this sample yield the same CDR3. The chain has TRBV19 and TRBJ2-3; D is undetermined. The CDR3 length is 13 residues. Germline CDR1 LNHDA, CDR2 SQIVND (reference sequence). The germline V and J ends were trimmed by 5 bases and 1 base, with 7 bases remaining between them. In nucleotides, the CDR3 is TGTGCCAGTAGTCCTCGAGGCACAGATACGCAGTATTTT. Translated, it gives CASSPRGTDTQYF.

This chain links TRBV13 with TRBJ1-5; D is unclear. This CDR3 has 10 residues. Germline lookup yields CDR1 PRHDT and CDR2 FYEKMQ (reference sequence). With 9 bases removed from V and 4 bases from J, the gap between germline ends came to 4 bases. In DNA form, the CDR3 reads TGTGCCAGGGAGAATCAGCCCCAGCATTTT. Translating gives CARENQPQHF.

The chain's CDR3 is CASSLGAMAGPIGELFF. CDR3 nucleotide sequence: TGTGCCAGCAGTTTAGGGGCCATGGCGGGGCCGATCGGGGAGCTGTTTTTT. The chain couples TRBV27 to TRBJ2-2, with D perhaps matching TRBD2 (6 bases). The CDR3 loop spans 17 amino acids. Germline V gene lookup returns CDR1 MNHEY and CDR2 SMNVEV (reference sequence). V shed 2 bases and J shed 7 bases, with 20 bases lying between them.

The table lists this clone with a few counts. The rearrangement links TRBV19 to TRBJ1-1, with TRBD1 matching over 11 bases. J was trimmed by 4 bases and V by 7 bases; bases with no gene match: 11. The CDR3 loop spans 16 amino acids. CDR1 LNHDA and CDR2 SQIVND come from the germline V gene (reference sequence). The CDR3 protein is CASTPRAGQGGTEAFF. The CDR3 nucleotides are TGTGCCAGTACCCCGAGGGCGGGACAGGGGGGCACTGAAGCTTTCTTT.

This chain joins TRBV7-3 and TRBJ2-5; 9 positions match TRBD1. There are 16 residues in the CDR3. V lost 1 base and J lost 0; bases outside the gene matches: 3. Germline V gene sequence: CDR1 SGHTA, CDR2 FQGTGA. The CDR3 spells CASSLKGTGNQETQYF. CDR3 DNA: TGTGCCAGCAGCTTAAAAGGGACAGGGAACCAAGAGACCCAGTACTTC.

This clone was recorded a few times. The J gene is TRBJ2-5, the V gene TRBV5-1, with 8 nucleotides matching TRBD1. The J call may be wrong; the DNA end is better matched by TRBJ2-7. Germline values: CDR1 SGHRS, CDR2 YFSETQ. The CDR3 has 14 amino acids. CDR3 sequence (DNA): TGCGCCAGCAGCTTGGAAGGACAGGGCTACGAGCAGTACTTC. This sequence encodes CASSLEGQGYEQYF.

As for this clone: The junction shows a germline mismatch at one end, possibly a read error. The chain combines TRBV19 with TRBJ2-6; D might be TRBD1 (5 bases). The length of the CDR3 is 19 residues. The germline V gene encodes CDR1 LNHDA and CDR2 SQIVND (reference sequence). Written as DNA, the CDR3 is TGTGCCAGTAGGCTCCTGGGATACCGCGAAGGACCTGGGGCCAGCGTCCTGACTTTC. Its protein product is CASRLLGYREGPGASVLTF.